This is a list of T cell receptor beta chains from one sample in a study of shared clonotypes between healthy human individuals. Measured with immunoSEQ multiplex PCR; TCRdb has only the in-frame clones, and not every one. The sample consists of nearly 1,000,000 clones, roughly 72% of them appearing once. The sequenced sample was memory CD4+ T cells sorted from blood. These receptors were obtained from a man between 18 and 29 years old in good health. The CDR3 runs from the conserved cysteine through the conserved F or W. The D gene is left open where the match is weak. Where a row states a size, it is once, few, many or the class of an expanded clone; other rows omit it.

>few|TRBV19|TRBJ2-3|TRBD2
TGTGCCACCAATAGCGGGGGACCCCTCGGTACGCAGTATTTT
CATNSGGPLGTQYF
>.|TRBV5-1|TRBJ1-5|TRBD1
TGCGCCAGCAGTCGGGACAGCTTTAGCAATCAGCCCCAGCATTTT
CASSRDSFSNQPQHF
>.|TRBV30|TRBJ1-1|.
TGTGCCTGGAGTTCTTCCGGGGTCGTAATTAACACTGAAGCTTTCTTT
CAWSSSGVVINTEAFF
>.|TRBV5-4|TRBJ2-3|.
TGTGCCAGCAGCTTAATCGAAACAGATACGCAGTATTTT
CASSLIETDTQYF
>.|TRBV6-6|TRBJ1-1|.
TGTGCCAGCAAAGAGGGAGGGATGAACACTGAAGCTTTCTTT
CASKEGGMNTEAFF
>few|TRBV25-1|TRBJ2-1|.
TGTGCCAGCAGTTCAGGGGTAGAGCAGTTCTTC
CASSSGVEQFF
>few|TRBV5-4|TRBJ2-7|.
TGTGCCAGCAGTTTGACGGCGACTTACGAGCAGTACTTC
CASSLTATYEQYF
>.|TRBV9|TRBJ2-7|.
TGTGCCAGCAGCGTAAATAGCGGATCCTACGAGCAGTACTTC
CASSVNSGSYEQYF
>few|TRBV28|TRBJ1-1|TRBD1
TGTGCCAGCCTCTCCGGGACAGGTAATGAAGCTTTCTTT
CASLSGTGNEAFF
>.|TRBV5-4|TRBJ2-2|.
TGTGCCAGCAGCTCCTCCTCTACCGGGGAGCTGTTTTTT
CASSSSSTGELFF
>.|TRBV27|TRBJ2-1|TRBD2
TGTGCCAGCAATCCGCTACTAGCGGGGGGGAATGAGCAGTTCTTC
CASNPLLAGGNEQFF
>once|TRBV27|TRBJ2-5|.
TGTGCCAGCAGTCCAGAGGGAGAGACCCAGTACTTC
CASSPEGETQYF
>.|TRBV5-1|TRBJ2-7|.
TGCGCCAGCAGTAGCCCAGGCTACTACGAGCAGTACTTC
CASSSPGYYEQYF
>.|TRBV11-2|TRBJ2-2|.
TGTGCCAGCAGCTTAAGCGGCCGCGGGGAGCTGTTTTTT
CASSLSGRGELFF
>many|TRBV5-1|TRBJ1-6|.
TGCGCCAGCTCGAGAGGGAATAATTCACCCCTCCACTTT
CASSRGNNSPLHF
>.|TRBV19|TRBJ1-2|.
TGTGCCAGTAGTATCGGACAGAACTTTAACTATGGCTACACCTTC
CASSIGQNFNYGYTF
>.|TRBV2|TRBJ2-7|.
TGTGCCAGCACCCCGGGAAAGGGGTCCTACGAGCAGTACTTC
CASTPGKGSYEQYF
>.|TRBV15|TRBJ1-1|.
TGTGCCACCAGCAGAGGGGGTCAGGGGTCCCGCAACACTGAAGCTTTCTTT
CATSRGGQGSRNTEAFF
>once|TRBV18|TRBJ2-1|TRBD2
TGTGCCAGCTCACCGCCAACTAGCGGCTCCTACAATGAGCAGTTCTTC
CASSPPTSGSYNEQFF
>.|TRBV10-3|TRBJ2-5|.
TGTGCCATCAGTGAGTCGTTAGCGGCCCAAGAGACCCAGTACTTC
CAISESLAAQETQYF
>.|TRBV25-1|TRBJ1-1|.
TGTGCCAGCAGTCCCTCTGGACGGCGGCACACTGAAGCTTTCTTT
CASSPSGRRHTEAFF
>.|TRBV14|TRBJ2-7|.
TGTGCCAGCAGCCTTATAGTGGGGCTGAGCTCCTACGAGCAGTACTTC
CASSLIVGLSSYEQYF
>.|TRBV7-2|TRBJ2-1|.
TGTGCCAGCAGCTTAGGAGTGAATGAGCAGTTCTTC
CASSLGVNEQFF
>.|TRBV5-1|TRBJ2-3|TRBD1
TGCGCCAGCAGCTCCGAGGGACAGGACACAGATACGCAGTATTTT
CASSSEGQDTDTQYF
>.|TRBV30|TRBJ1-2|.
TGTGCCTGGAGTGGAGGGTTATCGGATAACTATGGCTACACCTTC
CAWSGGLSDNYGYTF
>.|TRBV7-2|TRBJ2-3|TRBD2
TGTGCCAGCAGCCCGAGACTAGCGGGGGGGTCAGATACGCAGTATTTT
CASSPRLAGGSDTQYF
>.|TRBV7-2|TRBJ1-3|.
TGTGCCAGCAGCCTGGGGGGTGGAAACACCATATATTTT
CASSLGGGNTIYF
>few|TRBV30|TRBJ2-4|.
TGTGCCTGGGGGGAGAAGGCCAAAAACATTCAGTACTTC
CAWGEKAKNIQYF
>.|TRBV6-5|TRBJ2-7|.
TGTGCCAGCAGTTACAGTTTGGCGGGACATATCGAGCAGTACTTC
CASSYSLAGHIEQYF
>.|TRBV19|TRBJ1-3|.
TGTGCCAGTAGTATCGGCACGGCTGGAAACACCATATATTTT
CASSIGTAGNTIYF
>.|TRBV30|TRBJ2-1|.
TGTGCCTGGAGTGTAGACAGCTTCAAAGTGGGTGAGCAGTTCTTC
CAWSVDSFKVGEQFF
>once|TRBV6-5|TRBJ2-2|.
TGTGCCAGCAGTTCGACAAACGGACAGAACACCGGGGAGCTGTTTTTT
CASSSTNGQNTGELFF
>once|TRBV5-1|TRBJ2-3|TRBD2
TGCGCCAGCAGCCCGACGGGACTAGACACAGATACGCAGTATTTT
CASSPTGLDTDTQYF
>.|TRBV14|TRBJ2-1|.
TGTGCCAGCAGCCACCACGTGGGGCAGGGCTCCTACAATGAGCAGTTCTTC
CASSHHVGQGSYNEQFF
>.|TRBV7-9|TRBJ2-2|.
TGTGCCAGCAGCTTGACGGTGGGAACGAACACCGGGGAGCTGTTTTTT
CASSLTVGTNTGELFF
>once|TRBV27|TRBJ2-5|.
TGTGCCAGCTCCGATAAGCAGACAGGTCATCAAGAGACCCAGTACTTC
CASSDKQTGHQETQYF
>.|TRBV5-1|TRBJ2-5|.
TGCGCCAGCAGCTTTGGACAGATCCAAGAGACCCAGTACTTC
CASSFGQIQETQYF
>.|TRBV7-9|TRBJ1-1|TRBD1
TGTGCCAGCAGCTTGGATTTTAGTGACAGGGTGAACACTGAAGCTTTCTTT
CASSLDFSDRVNTEAFF
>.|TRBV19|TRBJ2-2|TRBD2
TGTGCCAGTAGTCCTTTACTAGCGGGGGCCTTTTTCACCGGGGAGCTGTTTTTT
CASSPLLAGAFFTGELFF
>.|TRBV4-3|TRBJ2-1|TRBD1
TGCGCCAGCAGCCCTCGAAGAGGACAGGGGGCTCGATTCTCCTACAATGAGCAGTTCTTC
CASSPRRGQGARFSYNEQFF
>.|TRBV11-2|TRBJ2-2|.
TGTGCCAGCAGCTTATTGTCCGGGGAGCTGTTTTTT
CASSLLSGELFF
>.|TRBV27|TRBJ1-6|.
TGTGCCAGCAGTTTATACCCTGGGGTCGGATCACCCCTCCACTTT
CASSLYPGVGSPLHF
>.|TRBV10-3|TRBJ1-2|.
TGTGCCATCAGTCTTAGCCCCAGTGGTGGCTACACCTTC
CAISLSPSGGYTF
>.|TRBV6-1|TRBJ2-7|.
TGTGCCAGCAGTGAATTGGGGGTAATCTCCTACGAGCAGTACTTC
CASSELGVISYEQYF
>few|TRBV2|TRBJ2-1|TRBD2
TGTGCCAGCAGTGAATCGGGACTAGACCCGCCGTTCTTC
CASSESGLDPPFF
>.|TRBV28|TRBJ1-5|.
TGTGCCAGCAGTTTATCAGGGAATCAGCCCCAGCATTTT
CASSLSGNQPQHF
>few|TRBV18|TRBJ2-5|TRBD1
TGTGCCAGCTCACGAGTTCTCAACAGGGGTCAAGAGACCCAGTACTTC
CASSRVLNRGQETQYF
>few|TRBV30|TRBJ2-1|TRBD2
TGTGCCTGGAGTCCCCGCGGGGGAATGTACAATGAGCAGTTCTTC
CAWSPRGGMYNEQFF
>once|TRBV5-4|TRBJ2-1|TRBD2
TGTGCCAGCAGTTCTAGACTAGCGGGGGATGAGCAGTTCTTC
CASSSRLAGDEQFF
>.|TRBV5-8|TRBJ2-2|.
TGTGCCAGCAGCTTGAATGGGGCAGGCGGGGAGCTGTTTTTT
CASSLNGAGGELFF
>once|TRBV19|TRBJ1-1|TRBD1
TGTGCCAGTAGAACAGGGGACTGGGACACTGAAGCTTTCTTT
CASRTGDWDTEAFF
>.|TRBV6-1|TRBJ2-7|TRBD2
TGTGCCAGCAGTGACCTAGCGGTCTCCTACGAGCAGTACTTC
CASSDLAVSYEQYF